Each of the 21 T cell receptor beta chains below was sequenced from the same sample in a study of blood T cells in healthy people across ages. A second PCR, run for 7 to 11 cycles, used a sample-barcoded 5' primer plus a J-beta primer mix. Each CDR3 protein is one row after TCRdb ran MiXCR on the 5' RACE reads. Of about 2 million distinct CDR3 sequences listed, about 49% are singletons. Sequenced sample: blood. Receptors were obtained from a woman aged 35 to 49 in good health.

The chain joins TRBV6-2 or TRBV6-3 to TRBJ2-1; maybe TRBD2 (7 bases). Germline V lookup: CDR1 MNHEY, CDR2 SVGEGT. This CDR3 region has 16 residues. V lost 2 bases and J 7 bases, leaving 18 bases between the germline ends. The CDR3 region has the DNA TGTGCCAGCAGTTACGGTGGGGGGGCACGTAGTAATGAGCAGTTCTTC. It specifies CASSYGGGARSNEQFF.

The chain is built from TRBV20-1 and TRBJ2-5, with 10 bases lining up with TRBD2. The length of the CDR3 is 14 residues. V lost 7 bases and J lost 1; bases outside the gene matches: 6. CDR1 is DFQATT and CDR2 is SNEGSKA in the germline V gene (reference sequence). Here the CDR3 reads CSGIAGGFQETQYF. The CDR3 DNA reads TGCAGTGGTATAGCGGGGGGCTTCCAAGAGACCCAGTACTTC.

This clonotype was seen more than once but under ten times. CDR3 amino acids: CASSLSHALDSYNEQFF. CDR3 nucleotides: TGTGCCAGCAGTTTATCACACGCACTTGACTCCTACAATGAGCAGTTCTTC. The rearrangement links TRBV27 to TRBJ2-1; D is undetermined. The CDR3 sequence is 17 residues long. V was cut by 0 bases and J by 0 bases, with 12 bases left in between. CDR1 is MNHEY and CDR2 is SMNVEV in the germline V gene (reference sequence).

This clonotype was counted only a few times. The chain has TRBV7-2 and TRBJ2-5; maybe TRBD2 (7 bases). The CDR3 is made up of 15 amino acids. Per the germline V gene, CDR1 is SGHTA and CDR2 is FQGNSA. V was trimmed by 2 bases and J by 4 bases, leaving 14 bases between them. The chain's CDR3 is CASSLRGGVRETQYF. The CDR3, as DNA: TGTGCCAGCAGCTTAAGGGGGGGAGTCCGAGAGACCCAGTACTTC.

The chain has TRBV6-5 and TRBJ1-2; 7 nucleotides agree with TRBD1. CDR1 and CDR2 from the germline V gene are MNHEY and SVGAGI. This CDR3 has 13 amino acids. Unmatched junction bases numbered 11, after V lost 8 bases and J lost 8 bases. The CDR3 protein is CASRDRQKGGYTF. The CDR3, as DNA: TGTGCCAGCCGGGACAGACAAAAGGGAGGCTACACCTTC.

This clonotype was found a few times. V is TRBV4-3 and J is TRBJ2-1; 9 nucleotides align to TRBD2. This CDR3 region has 18 residues. Trimming removed 0 bases from V and 0 bases from J; junction bases left unmatched: 6. Per germline, CDR1 LGHNA and CDR2 YSLEER. The CDR3 region is CASSQDPSGDSSYNEQFF. As DNA, the CDR3 is TGCGCCAGCAGCCAAGATCCTAGCGGGGACAGCTCCTACAATGAGCAGTTCTTC.

A few counts support this clonotype. The chain is built from TRBV20-1 and TRBJ1-2; D remains unclear. V was trimmed by 6 bases and J by 0 bases, leaving 20 bases between them. CDR1 DFQATT and CDR2 SNEGSKA come from the germline V gene (reference sequence). This CDR3 is 16 amino acids long. The CDR3 DNA is TGCAGTGCCAGACCCCTAGACCTTCGAACTAACTATGGCTACACCTTC. Protein product: CSARPLDLRTNYGYTF.

This clonotype was recorded at least ten times. The chain employs TRBV6-2 or TRBV6-3 and TRBJ2-7; D is possibly TRBD1 or TRBD2 (5 bases each). This CDR3 region has 14 residues. Germline loops: CDR1 MNHEY, CDR2 SVGEGT. The V end was cut by 6 bases, the J end by 2 bases, with 14 bases between. CDR3 DNA sequence: TGTGCCAGCAGCCCCTCGAGGGGCACCTACGAGCAGTACTTC. It encodes CASSPSRGTYEQYF.

A few counts support this clonotype. In DNA form, the CDR3 reads TGTGCCAGCAGTTATCGCCAGGGTAATGAAAAACTGTTTTTT. Translated: CASSYRQGNEKLFF. V is TRBV6-6 and J is TRBJ1-4, with D tentatively TRBD1 (5 bases). Per the germline V gene, CDR1 is MNHNY and CDR2 is SVGAGI (reference sequence). Trimming pared 3 bases from V and 4 bases from J, leaving 9 bases between. The CDR3 totals 14 residues.

This chain uses TRBV6-1 with TRBJ2-3; 7 positions match TRBD1. Per the germline V gene, CDR1 is MNHNS and CDR2 is SASEGT. The ends lost 7 bases at V and 0 bases at J; junction bases unmatched: 16. The CDR3 covers 18 residues. The CDR3 DNA follows: TGTGCCAGCACCAAGACAGGGACCTTTGTATCTAGCACAGATACGCAGTATTTT. This encodes CASTKTGTFVSSTDTQYF.

This clonotype was picked up a small number of times. V usage is TRBV28 and J usage is TRBJ2-1; tentative D call: TRBD2 (7 bases). V lost 4 bases to trimming and J lost 1 base, with 17 bases between them. The CDR3 is 17 amino acids. Germline V gives CDR1 MDHEN, CDR2 SYDVKM. The CDR3 DNA follows: TGTGCCAGCAGTTCCCCCCCGGGGGGCCCTTCCTACAATGAGCAGTTCTTC. This gives the protein CASSSPPGGPSYNEQFF. Combining the CDR3 with reference TRBV28 and TRBJ2-1 gives the whole variable domain DVKVTQSSRYLVKRTGEKVFLECVQDMDHENMFWYRQDPGLGLRLIYFSYDVKMKEKGDIPEGYSVSREKKERFSLILESASTNQTSMYLCASSSPPGGPSYNEQFFGPGTRLTVL.

This sequence joins TRBV5-1 and TRBJ2-3; D gene ambiguous. The CDR3 is made up of 15 amino acids. CDR1 and CDR2 from the germline V gene are SGHRS and YFSETQ. Trimming cost V 4 bases and J 4 bases, with 16 bases left between them. The CDR3 sequence is CASSTEDHGADTQYF. The DNA for the CDR3 is TGCGCCAGCAGCACCGAGGACCACGGCGCAGATACGCAGTATTTT. The variable domain in full, with the rest retrieved from reference TRBV5-1 and TRBJ2-3, is KAGVTQTPRYLIKTRGQQVTLSCSPISGHRSVSWYQQTPGQGLQFLFEYFSETQRNKGNFPGRFSGRQFSNSRSEMNVSTLELGDSALYLCASSTEDHGADTQYFGPGTRLTVL.

The chain recombines TRBV12-3 or TRBV12-4 with TRBJ1-6, with D perhaps matching TRBD1 (6 bases). The CDR3 spans 15 residues. V lost 5 bases and J 2 bases, leaving 10 bases between the germline ends. CDR3 in amino acids: CASSPRTAYNSPLHF. CDR3 in DNA: TGTGCCAGCAGTCCGCGGACAGCCTATAATTCACCCCTCCACTTT.

This clonotype was seen a few times. The rearrangement links TRBV10-3 to TRBJ2-7; 11 bases are a match to TRBD2. Germline V CDR1 and CDR2: ENHRY, SYGVKD. The CDR3 covers 18 residues. J gave up 3 bases and V 0 bases, and 10 bases lay outside the gene matches. The DNA of the CDR3 is TGTGCCATCAGTGAGTCGACTAGCGGGGAGGATAGTTACTACGAGCAGTACTTC. Translating it yields CAISESTSGEDSYYEQYF.

The chain combines TRBV21-1 with TRBJ2-3; TRBD2 is the table's D call, not checked against the DNA. TRBV21-1 is annotated as a pseudogene. This CDR3 region has 18 residues. CDR3 nucleotides: TGTGCCAGCAGCAAAGCGCGTTACGGGCCACCCAAAACAGATACGCAGTATTTT. Encoded protein: CASSKARYGPPKTDTQYF.

V is TRBV29-1 and J is TRBJ1-2; weak D call: TRBD1 (5 bases). The ends were cut back, 5 bases at V and 1 base at J, with 8 bases in the middle. Germline-derived CDR1 and CDR2 are SQVTM and ANQGSEA. The CDR3 runs 12 residues. This CDR3 is CSVLTDNYGYTF. The CDR3, as DNA: TGCAGCGTTCTGACAGATAACTATGGCTACACCTTC.

The DNA for the CDR3 is TGCAGTGCTAGTATTGCAGACTCTGGGGCCAACGTCCTGACTTTC. This gives the protein CSASIADSGANVLTF. The chain is built from TRBV20-1 and TRBJ2-6; D remains ambiguous. Germline CDR1 is DFQATT and CDR2 is SNEGSKA (reference sequence). The CDR3 sequence is 15 residues long. V shed 3 bases and J shed 0 bases, with 9 bases lying between them.

The rearrangement uses TRBV5-1 and TRBJ2-3; 7 bases line up with TRBD2. With V trimmed by 2 bases and J by 7 bases, 13 bases remained unmatched. Looked up from germline, CDR1 is SGHRS and CDR2 is YFSETQ. This CDR3 has 16 amino acids. DNA for the CDR3: TGCGCCAGCAGCTTAGCCAGCGGGGTCCCTCTCAATACGCAGTATTTT. Residues: CASSLASGVPLNTQYF.

This clonotype was observed a few times. V usage is TRBV20-1 and J usage is TRBJ2-1; no reliable D call. Germline CDR1 is DFQATT and CDR2 is SNEGSKA (reference sequence). Trimming removed 1 base at V and 0 bases at J, with 7 bases between. The CDR3 runs 14 residues. The CDR3 DNA follows: TGCAGTGCTAGAGCTGTGAGCTCCTACAATGAGCAGTTCTTC. Protein product: CSARAVSSYNEQFF.

The sample holds a few counts of this clonotype. The chain employs TRBV7-2 and TRBJ2-1; the match to TRBD2 covers 9 bases. The CDR3 spans 17 residues. Germline lookup yields CDR1 SGHTA and CDR2 FQGNSA. V dropped 0 bases and J dropped 2; count of bases not matched to a gene: 5. The CDR3 is CASSLASGGSPYNEQFF. The CDR3 DNA reads TGTGCCAGCAGCTTAGCTAGCGGGGGTTCTCCCTACAATGAGCAGTTCTTC.

Concerning this clonotype: This may come from a read error, since a much larger clone is one base off. The DNA for the CDR3 is TGTGCCAGCAGCCAGCGGACAGGGGTGGCAGGTACGCAGTATTTT. Protein: CASSQRTGVAGTQYF. The rearrangement links TRBV6-4 to TRBJ2-3, with TRBD1 identical over 9 bases. This CDR3 spans 15 amino acids. Trimming cost V 6 bases and J 8 bases; bases outside gene matches: 12. Germline V lookup: CDR1 MRHNA, CDR2 SNTAGT.